Below, 14 T cell receptor beta chains from the same sample are listed, as sequenced in a study of blood T cell repertoires in COVID-19. Method: immunoSEQ multiplex PCR; TCRdb's copy keeps in-frame clones and lacks some. The sample includes fewer than 250,000 clones, 80% to 90% of them seen just once. The sequenced sample was PBMCs or T cells enriched from blood (not recorded which). Receptor source: a woman between 40 and 55 years old with acute COVID-19.

This chain links TRBV12-3 or TRBV12-4 with TRBJ1-3; no definite D call. V lost 6 bases to trimming and J lost 2 bases, with 5 bases between them. The CDR3 consists of 12 residues. The CDR3 DNA reads as TGTGCCAGCAGGCCGGCTGGAAACACCATATATTTT. Translated: CASRPAGNTIYF.

The rearrangement uses TRBV7-8 and TRBJ1-5; unclear D gene. The V and J ends lost 4 bases and 0 bases respectively, with 10 bases between them. The CDR3 has 15 amino acids. Germline lookup yields CDR1 SGHVS and CDR2 FQNEAQ. The DNA for the CDR3 is TGTGCCAGCAGCTCGCAAACATATAGCAATCAGCCCCAGCATTTT. Translated: CASSSQTYSNQPQHF.

The chain couples TRBV19 to TRBJ2-1; 10 nucleotides match TRBD2. The V and J ends lost 9 bases and 8 bases, in that order; junction bases with no gene match: 16. There are 16 residues in the CDR3. Germline assignment: CDR1 LNHDA and CDR2 SQIVND (reference sequence). The CDR3 protein is CASEHTGTSEYHEQFF. Written as DNA, the CDR3 is TGTGCCAGCGAGCATACCGGGACTAGCGAGTATCATGAGCAGTTCTTC. The full variable domain, its missing parts supplied by reference TRBV19 and TRBJ2-1, is DGGITQSPKYLFRKEGQNVTLSCEQNLNHDAMYWYRQDPGQGLRLIYYSQIVNDFQKGDIAEGYSVSREKKESFPLTVTSAQKNPTAFYLCASEHTGTSEYHEQFFGPGTRLTVL.

The gene calls are TRBV2 and TRBJ2-7, with 12 bases matching TRBD2. CDR3 length: 13 residues. Germline CDR1 reads SNHLY; CDR2 reads FYNNEI. With V trimmed by 4 bases and J by 6 bases, 1 base remained unmatched. The CDR3 region is CASSGLAGVEQYF. The DNA of the CDR3 is TGTGCCAGCAGTGGACTAGCGGGAGTCGAGCAGTACTTC.

On this clone: At one of its ends the junction is not consistent with the germline gene, which may arise from a read error. This sample also contains other DNA sequences that code for the same CDR3. This chain connects TRBV28 to TRBJ2-7; maybe TRBD1 (6 bases). CDR3 length: 12 residues. CDR1 is MDHEN and CDR2 is SYDVKM in the germline V gene. CDR3 coding DNA: TGTGCCAGTAGTTTATCACAGGGCGAGCAGTACTTC. It is translated as CASSLSQGEQYF.

The V and J genes are TRBV5-3 and TRBJ2-1, with 13 positions matching TRBD2. TRBV5-3 is an ORF, with its function uncertain. The CDR3 totals 15 residues. The V and J ends lost 4 bases and 4 bases, in that order; junction bases with no gene match: 2. The CDR3 bases are TGTGCCAGAAGCGGGACTAGCGGGGCTTACAATGAGCAGTTCTTC. Translating it yields CARSGTSGAYNEQFF.

The chain carries TRBV5-1 and TRBJ2-3; TRBD2 matches 8 bases. The J segment lost 2 bases and the V segment lost 1 base, leaving 6 bases of the junction unmatched. The CDR3 is made up of 16 amino acids. Germline CDR1 SGHRS, CDR2 YFSETQ. The CDR3 region is CASSLSLAGFTDTQYF. CDR3 nucleotides: TGCGCCAGCAGCTTGTCCCTAGCGGGTTTCACAGATACGCAGTATTTT.

The rearrangement joins TRBV6-5 to TRBJ1-1, with D tentatively TRBD1 (6 bases). V was clipped by 6 bases and J by 8 bases, with 10 bases between them. The CDR3 totals 11 residues. The V gene's germline CDR1 is MNHEY and CDR2 SVGAGI. The CDR3: CASRNREEAFF. CDR3 bases: TGTGCCAGCAGGAACAGGGAGGAAGCTTTCTTT.

The rearrangement uses TRBV30 and TRBJ2-3, with D maybe TRBD2 (6 bases). CDR3 length: 15 residues. The germline V gene has CDR1 GTSNPN and CDR2 SVGIG (reference sequence). The V end was cut by 3 bases, the J end by 3 bases, with 16 bases between. CDR3 DNA sequence: TGTGCCTGGAGCCCAACGGGACTTGCGACAGATACGCAGTATTTT. Its protein is CAWSPTGLATDTQYF.

The chain uses TRBV9 and TRBJ1-5; the match to TRBD1 covers 7 bases. CDR3 length: 20 residues. Germline trimming cut 2 bases from V and 0 bases from J; bases unmatched to any gene: 17. Looked up from germline, CDR1 is SGDLS and CDR2 is YYNGEE. The CDR3 protein is CASSVPLGMAGTDSNQPQHF. The CDR3 coding sequence is TGTGCCAGCAGCGTCCCCCTAGGAATGGCCGGGACAGATAGCAATCAGCCCCAGCATTTT.

This clone was seen a single time. The genes are TRBV19 and TRBJ2-4; 7 nucleotides agree with TRBD2. The J segment lost 0 bases and the V segment lost 3 bases, leaving 14 bases of the junction unmatched. The CDR3 spans 19 residues. In germline, CDR1 is LNHDA, CDR2 SQIVND (reference sequence). The CDR3 sequence is CASSIHAGVADLAKNIQYF. The CDR3 DNA reads TGTGCCAGTAGTATCCACGCGGGGGTAGCGGACTTAGCCAAAAACATTCAGTACTTC.

This chain connects TRBV19 to TRBJ1-6; D ambiguous. CDR1 and CDR2 from the germline V gene are LNHDA and SQIVND (reference sequence). The CDR3 contains 15 residues. V lost 7 bases to trimming and J lost 0 bases, with 10 bases between them. CDR3 nucleotide sequence: TGTGCCAGTACCGTACAAAGCTCCTATAATTCACCCCTCCACTTT. Its protein product is CASTVQSSYNSPLHF.

The chain employs TRBV6-5 and TRBJ2-2; weak D call: TRBD2 (6 bases). Germline lookup yields CDR1 MNHEY and CDR2 SVGAGI. This CDR3 has 16 residues. V was clipped by 2 bases and J by 0 bases, with 10 bases between them. The CDR3 nucleotides are TGTGCCAGCAGTTACATGGCGGGGTCGAACACCGGGGAGCTGTTTTTT. Its translation is CASSYMAGSNTGELFF.

The rearrangement uses TRBV28 and TRBJ1-2, with 9 bases that match TRBD1. Germline V CDR1 and CDR2: MDHEN, SYDVKM. This CDR3 has 13 residues. Unmatched junction bases numbered 10, after V lost 10 bases and J lost 7 bases. The CDR3 sequence is CATSYRGRGGYTF. The DNA for the CDR3 is TGTGCCACGTCATACAGGGGGCGCGGTGGCTACACCTTC.